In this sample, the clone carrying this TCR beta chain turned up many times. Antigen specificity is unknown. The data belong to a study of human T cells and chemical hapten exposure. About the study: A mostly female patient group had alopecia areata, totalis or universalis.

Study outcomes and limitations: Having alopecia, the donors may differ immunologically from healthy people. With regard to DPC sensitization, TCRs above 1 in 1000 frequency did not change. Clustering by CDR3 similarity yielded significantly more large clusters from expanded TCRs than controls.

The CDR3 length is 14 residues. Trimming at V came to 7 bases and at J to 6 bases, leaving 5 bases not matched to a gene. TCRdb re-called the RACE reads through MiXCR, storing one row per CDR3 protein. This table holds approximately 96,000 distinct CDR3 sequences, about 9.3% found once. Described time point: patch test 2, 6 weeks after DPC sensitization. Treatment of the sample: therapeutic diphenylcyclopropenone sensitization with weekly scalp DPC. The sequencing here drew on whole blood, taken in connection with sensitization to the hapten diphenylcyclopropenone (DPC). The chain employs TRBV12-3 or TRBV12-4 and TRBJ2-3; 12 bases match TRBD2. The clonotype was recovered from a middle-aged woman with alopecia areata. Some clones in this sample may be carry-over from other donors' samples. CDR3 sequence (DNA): TGTGCCAGCACCCTGACTAGCGGGAGCGATACGCAGTATTTT. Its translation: CASTLTSGSDTQYF.